The 16 T cell receptor beta chains below all came from one sample that was sequenced in a study of brain T cells in children with intractable seizures (dated by TCRdb to the early 2020s). The sample's time point label is to be understood as: resected brain tissue, or blood drawn just prior to surgery. Library preparation was by the immunoSEQ multiplex PCR assay. As stored in TCRdb, this immuneACCESS dataset retains in-frame rearrangements with V and J assigned. A fraction of the clones does not appear; measured against another copy, unresolved V genes explain less than half of the discrepancy, and the remainder lacks a known reason. Present in this sample are 62,000 or so clones, approximately 95% of which were seen just once. The biggest ten clones account for 0.38% of the sample. Sequences were derived from peripheral blood, sampled at surgery. Receptors were obtained from a boy under two years old with focal cortical dysplasia and intractable seizures.

The V and J genes are TRBV20-1 and TRBJ2-7; TRBD2 is a possible D gene (7 bases). The CDR3 is 13 residues long. Trimming cost V 3 bases and J 4 bases, with 13 bases left between them. Germline V lookup: CDR1 DFQATT, CDR2 SNEGSKA (reference sequence). CDR3 sequence (DNA): TGCAGTGCTAGTGGGGGGGCCCGGTACGAGCAGTACTTC. Its protein is CSASGGARYEQYF.

This chain joins TRBV4-1 and TRBJ2-3; possibly TRBD1 for D (5 bases). CDR1 is MGHRA and CDR2 is YSYEKL in the germline V gene. Trimming cost V 4 bases and J 4 bases, with 21 bases left between them. This CDR3 is 17 amino acids long. DNA for the CDR3: TGCGCCAGCAGCCCAGGGAAGTCTTCGAGTAGGGCAGATACGCAGTATTTT. Protein product: CASSPGKSSSRADTQYF.

The chain carries TRBV6-5 and TRBJ1-1, with D possibly matching TRBD1 (6 bases). The CDR3 totals 13 residues. The ends were cut back, 7 bases at V and 1 base at J, with 10 bases in the middle. The V gene's germline CDR1 is MNHEY and CDR2 SVGAGI. Here the CDR3 reads CASTPQGNTEAFF. CDR3 nucleotides: TGTGCCAGCACTCCACAGGGGAACACTGAAGCTTTCTTT.

The chain joins TRBV5-1 to TRBJ2-5, with D uncertain. CDR1 is SGHRS and CDR2 is YFSETQ in the germline V gene. V was pared by 2 bases and J by 2 bases, with 16 bases between. The CDR3 is made up of 16 amino acids. The CDR3 bases are TGCGCCAGCAGCTTTGGCGATGGCCGTCCTCAAGAGACCCAGTACTTC. This gives the protein CASSFGDGRPQETQYF. The full variable domain, completed using reference TRBV5-1 and TRBJ2-5, is KAGVTQTPRYLIKTRGQQVTLSCSPISGHRSVSWYQQTPGQGLQFLFEYFSETQRNKGNFPGRFSGRQFSNSRSEMNVSTLELGDSALYLCASSFGDGRPQETQYFGPGTRLLVL.

V and J are TRBV4-3 and TRBJ2-6, with no clear D. The CDR3 is 15 amino acids. The V end was cut by 3 bases, the J end by 0 bases, with 6 bases between. The V gene's germline CDR1 is LGHNA and CDR2 YSLEER. CDR3 coding DNA: TGCGCCAGCAGCCAGGGCGCCTCTGGGGCCAACGTCCTGACTTTC. Translation: CASSQGASGANVLTF.

This sequence joins TRBV27 and TRBJ1-5; D is unresolved. V was trimmed by 6 bases and J by 1 base, leaving 13 bases between them. Germline loops: CDR1 MNHEY, CDR2 SMNVEV (reference sequence). This CDR3 region has 15 residues. The DNA of the CDR3 is TGTGCCAGCAGCCTGGGCTGGAGGAGCAATCAGCCCCAGCATTTT. This translates into CASSLGWRSNQPQHF.

J is TRBJ2-4 and V is TRBV9; no clear D gene. This CDR3 is built from 13 residues. V was pared by 4 bases and J by 7 bases, with 12 bases between. CDR1 SGDLS and CDR2 YYNGEE come from the germline V gene. CDR3 sequence reads: CASSTISVNIQYF. The CDR3 DNA sequence: TGTGCCAGCAGCACCATCTCAGTCAACATTCAGTACTTC.

The gene calls are TRBV5-4 and TRBJ2-1, with 9 bases that match TRBD2. CDR3 length: 15 amino acids. The V and J ends lost 4 bases and 6 bases, in that order; junction bases with no gene match: 8. Germline CDR1 is SGHNT and CDR2 is YYREEE (reference sequence). In DNA, the CDR3 is TGTGCCAGCAGCCGGGCTAGCGGGGTATTCAATGAGCAGTTCTTC. Amino acid sequence: CASSRASGVFNEQFF.

The chain is built from TRBV29-1 and TRBJ2-5; 14 bases agree with TRBD2. The CDR3 is made up of 14 amino acids. Trimming at V came to 6 bases and at J to 5 bases, leaving 5 bases not matched to a gene. Germline values: CDR1 SQVTM, CDR2 ANQGSEA. This CDR3 reads CSVEGLAGVETQYF. The CDR3 coding sequence is TGCAGCGTGGAGGGACTAGCGGGAGTGGAGACCCAGTACTTC.

The rearrangement links TRBV28 to TRBJ1-2, with D possibly matching TRBD1 (5 bases). Per the germline V gene, CDR1 is MDHEN and CDR2 is SYDVKM. With 5 bases removed from V and 4 bases from J, the gap between germline ends came to 14 bases. The CDR3 contains 14 residues. CDR3 sequence: CASSTLDIAYGYTF. For the CDR3, the DNA is TGTGCCAGCAGTACCTTGGACATAGCCTATGGCTACACCTTC.

The gene calls are TRBV19 and TRBJ1-5; D not certain. The CDR3 runs to 16 residues. The germline CDR1 and CDR2 sequences are LNHDA and SQIVND (reference sequence). The V end was cut by 3 bases, the J end by 0 bases, with 12 bases between. DNA of the CDR3: TGTGCCAGTAGTATTGGGCAGAGCCTTAGCAATCAGCCCCAGCATTTT. This translates into CASSIGQSLSNQPQHF. The variable domain in full, with the rest retrieved from reference TRBV19 and TRBJ1-5, is DGGITQSPKYLFRKEGQNVTLSCEQNLNHDAMYWYRQDPGQGLRLIYYSQIVNDFQKGDIAEGYSVSREKKESFPLTVTSAQKNPTAFYLCASSIGQSLSNQPQHFGDGTRLSIL.

The chain employs TRBV5-1 and TRBJ1-1, with a possible D match to TRBD1 (5 bases). V was cut by 5 bases and J by 8 bases, with 13 bases left in between. There are 12 residues in the CDR3. Germline V gene sequence: CDR1 SGHRS, CDR2 YFSETQ. This CDR3 is CASRPGTEEAFF. The CDR3 coding sequence is TGCGCCAGCAGACCTGGGACCGAGGAAGCTTTCTTT.

V gene TRBV21-1 combines with J gene TRBJ2-2; the table's D call of TRBD1 was not tested on the DNA. TRBV21-1 is assigned pseudogene status. The CDR3 runs 13 residues. Here the CDR3 DNA reads TGTGCCAGCAGCAAAAATCAGACCGGGGAGCTGTTTTTT. It translates to CASSKNQTGELFF.

The chain has TRBV5-8 and TRBJ2-7, with a tentative D call TRBD1 (5 bases). V gave up 0 bases and J gave up 3 bases, with 7 bases separating them. This CDR3 spans 13 amino acids. CDR1 and CDR2 (germline): SGHTS, YDEGEE. The CDR3 is CASSLVRVYEQYF. DNA for the CDR3: TGTGCCAGCAGCTTGGTCAGGGTCTACGAGCAGTACTTC. Full variable domain (rest looked up from reference TRBV5-8 and TRBJ2-7): EAGVTQSPTHLIKTRGQQATLRCSPISGHTSVYWYQQALGLGLQFLLWYDEGEERNRGNFPPRFSGRQFPNYSSELNVNALELEDSALYLCASSLVRVYEQYFGPGTRLTVT.

The genes are TRBV7-6 and TRBJ2-3; no firm D call. This CDR3 is 11 amino acids long. Germline V CDR1 and CDR2: SGHVS, FNYEAQ. Trimming cost V 4 bases and J 10 bases, with 9 bases left between them. The CDR3 DNA reads as TGTGCCAGCAGCTCTGCCTGGGCGCAGTATTTT. Encoded protein: CASSSAWAQYF.

J is TRBJ2-3 and V is TRBV5-4, with D perhaps matching TRBD2 (5 bases). Germline V gene sequence: CDR1 SGHNT, CDR2 YYREEE (reference sequence). The CDR3 runs to 16 residues. V was trimmed by 0 bases and J by 2 bases, leaving 13 bases between them. This CDR3 is CASSLGLTGFTDTQYF. As DNA, the CDR3 is TGTGCCAGCAGCTTGGGCCTCACGGGATTCACAGATACGCAGTATTTT.